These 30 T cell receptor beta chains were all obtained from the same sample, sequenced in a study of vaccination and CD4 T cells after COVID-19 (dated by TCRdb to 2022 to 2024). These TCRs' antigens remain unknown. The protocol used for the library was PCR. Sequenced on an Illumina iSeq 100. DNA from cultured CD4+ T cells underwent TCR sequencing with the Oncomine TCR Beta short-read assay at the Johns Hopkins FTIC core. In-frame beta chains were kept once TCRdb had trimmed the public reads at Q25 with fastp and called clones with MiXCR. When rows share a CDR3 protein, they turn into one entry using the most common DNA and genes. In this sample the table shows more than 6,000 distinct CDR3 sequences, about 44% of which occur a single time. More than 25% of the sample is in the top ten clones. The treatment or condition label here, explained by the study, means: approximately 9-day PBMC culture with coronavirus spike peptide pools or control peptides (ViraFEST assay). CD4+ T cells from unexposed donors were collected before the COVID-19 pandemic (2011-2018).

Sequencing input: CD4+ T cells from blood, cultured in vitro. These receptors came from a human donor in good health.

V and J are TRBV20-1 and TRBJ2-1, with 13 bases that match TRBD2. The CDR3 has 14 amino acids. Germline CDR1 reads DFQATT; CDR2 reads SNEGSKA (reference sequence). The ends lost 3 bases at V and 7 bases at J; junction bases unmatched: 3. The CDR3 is CSASPLAGGNEQFF. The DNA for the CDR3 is TGCAGTGCTAGTCCACTAGCGGGGGGGAATGAGCAGTTCTTC.

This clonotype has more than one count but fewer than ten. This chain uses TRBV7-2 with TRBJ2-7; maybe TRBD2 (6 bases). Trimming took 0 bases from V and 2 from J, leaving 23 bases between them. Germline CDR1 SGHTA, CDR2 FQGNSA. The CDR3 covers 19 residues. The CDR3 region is CASSLADRPYPSATYEQYF. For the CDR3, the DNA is TGTGCCAGCAGCTTAGCGGACCGACCCTATCCTAGCGCGACCTACGAGCAGTACTTC.

The CDR3 DNA is TGTGCCAGCGCTAGCGGGGTGAACACCGGGGAGCTGTTTTTT. As protein: CASASGVNTGELFF. The V call is TRBV27, the J call TRBJ2-2; TRBD2 aligns across 9 bases. V trimming: 8 bases; J trimming: 1 base; junction bases outside the gene matches: 2. This CDR3 is 14 amino acids long. The germline gives CDR1 MNHEY, CDR2 SMNVEV (reference sequence).

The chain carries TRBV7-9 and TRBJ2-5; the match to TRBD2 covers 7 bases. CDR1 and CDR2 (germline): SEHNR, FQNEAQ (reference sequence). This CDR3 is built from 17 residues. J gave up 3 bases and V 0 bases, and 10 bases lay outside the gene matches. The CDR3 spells CASSLALSGGGEETQYF. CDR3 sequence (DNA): TGTGCCAGCAGCTTAGCGTTATCGGGAGGAGGGGAAGAGACCCAGTACTTC.

CDR3 residues: CASSQEGLAHSNQPQHF. The CDR3, as DNA: TGCGCCAGCAGCCAAGAAGGTCTGGCGCATAGCAATCAGCCCCAGCATTTT. The chain links TRBV4-1 to TRBJ1-5; no clear D. V lost 0 bases and J lost 0, with 12 bases in between. Germline CDR1 MGHRA, CDR2 YSYEKL. The CDR3 sequence is 17 residues long.

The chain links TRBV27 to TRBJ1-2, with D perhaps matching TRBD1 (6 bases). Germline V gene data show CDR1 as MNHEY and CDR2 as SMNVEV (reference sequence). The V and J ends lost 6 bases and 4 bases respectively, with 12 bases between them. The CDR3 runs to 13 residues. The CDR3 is CASRSGGGYGYTF. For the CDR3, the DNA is TGTGCCAGCAGGAGTGGGGGCGGCTATGGCTACACCTTC.

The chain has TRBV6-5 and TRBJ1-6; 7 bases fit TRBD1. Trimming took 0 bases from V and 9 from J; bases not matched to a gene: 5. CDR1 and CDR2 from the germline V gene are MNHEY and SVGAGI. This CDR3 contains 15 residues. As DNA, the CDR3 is TGTGCCAGCAGTTACTCGACTAGGGGGCCTTCACCCCTCCACTTT. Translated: CASSYSTRGPSPLHF.

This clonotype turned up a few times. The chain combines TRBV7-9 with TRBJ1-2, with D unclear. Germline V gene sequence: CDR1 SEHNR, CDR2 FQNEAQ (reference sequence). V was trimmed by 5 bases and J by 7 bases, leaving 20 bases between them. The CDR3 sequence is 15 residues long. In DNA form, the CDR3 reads TGTGCCAGCAGCCGGCCCTTAGGTCCCCAAGCTGGCTACACCTTC. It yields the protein CASSRPLGPQAGYTF.

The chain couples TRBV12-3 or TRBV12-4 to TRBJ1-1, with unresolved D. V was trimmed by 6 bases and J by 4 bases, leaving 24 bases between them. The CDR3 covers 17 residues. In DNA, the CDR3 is TGTGCCAGCAGCTTGGGTTTTTGGAGTACTACACCCACTGAAGCTTTCTTT. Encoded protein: CASSLGFWSTTPTEAFF.

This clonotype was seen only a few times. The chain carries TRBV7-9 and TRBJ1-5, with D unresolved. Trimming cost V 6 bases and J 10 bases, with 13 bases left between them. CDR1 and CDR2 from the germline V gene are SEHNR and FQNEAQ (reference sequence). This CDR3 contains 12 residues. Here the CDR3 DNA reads TGTGCCAGCAGTGATGTTTCCCGACCCCAGCATTTT. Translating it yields CASSDVSRPQHF.

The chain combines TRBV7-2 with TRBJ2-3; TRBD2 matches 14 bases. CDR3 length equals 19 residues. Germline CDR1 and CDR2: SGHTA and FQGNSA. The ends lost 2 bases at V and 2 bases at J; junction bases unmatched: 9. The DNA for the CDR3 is TGTGCCAGCAGCTTATACGGGACTAGCGGGGGACCCCCCACAGATACGCAGTATTTT. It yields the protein CASSLYGTSGGPPTDTQYF.

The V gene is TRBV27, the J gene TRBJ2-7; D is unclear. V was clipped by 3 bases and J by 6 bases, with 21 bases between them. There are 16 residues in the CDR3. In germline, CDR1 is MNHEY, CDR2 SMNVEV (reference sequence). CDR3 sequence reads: CASSLAPTTFPREQYF. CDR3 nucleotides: TGTGCCAGCAGTTTGGCCCCTACGACCTTTCCTCGCGAGCAGTACTTC.

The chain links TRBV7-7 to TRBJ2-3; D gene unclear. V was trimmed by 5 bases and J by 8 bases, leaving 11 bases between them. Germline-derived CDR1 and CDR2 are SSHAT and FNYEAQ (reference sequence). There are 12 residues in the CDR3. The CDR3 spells CASSHRSGTQYF. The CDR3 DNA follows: TGTGCCAGCAGCCACCGGTCGGGTACGCAGTATTTT.

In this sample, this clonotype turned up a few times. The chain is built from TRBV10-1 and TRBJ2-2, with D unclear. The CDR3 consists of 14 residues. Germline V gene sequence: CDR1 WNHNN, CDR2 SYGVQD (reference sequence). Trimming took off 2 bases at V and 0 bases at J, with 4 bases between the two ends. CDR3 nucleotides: TGCGCCAGCAGTGAGGGGACGAACACCGGGGAGCTGTTTTTT. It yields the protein CASSEGTNTGELFF.

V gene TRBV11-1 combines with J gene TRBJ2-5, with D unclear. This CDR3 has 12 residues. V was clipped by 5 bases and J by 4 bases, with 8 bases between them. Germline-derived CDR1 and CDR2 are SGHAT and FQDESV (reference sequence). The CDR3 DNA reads TGTGCCAGCAGCGGGCATCTAGAGACCCAGTACTTC. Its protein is CASSGHLETQYF.

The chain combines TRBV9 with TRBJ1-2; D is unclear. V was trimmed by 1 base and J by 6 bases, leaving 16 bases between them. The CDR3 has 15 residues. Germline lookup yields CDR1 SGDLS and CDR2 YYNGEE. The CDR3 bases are TGTGCCAGCAGCGTAACACAGACCCCCGGGGATGGCTACACCTTC. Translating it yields CASSVTQTPGDGYTF.

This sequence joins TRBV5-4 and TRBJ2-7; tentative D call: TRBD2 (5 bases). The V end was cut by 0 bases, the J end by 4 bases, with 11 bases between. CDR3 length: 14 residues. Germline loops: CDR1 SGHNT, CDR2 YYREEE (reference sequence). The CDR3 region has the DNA TGTGCCAGCAGCTTGGTAGGCGGGCGATACGAGCAGTACTTC. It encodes CASSLVGGRYEQYF.

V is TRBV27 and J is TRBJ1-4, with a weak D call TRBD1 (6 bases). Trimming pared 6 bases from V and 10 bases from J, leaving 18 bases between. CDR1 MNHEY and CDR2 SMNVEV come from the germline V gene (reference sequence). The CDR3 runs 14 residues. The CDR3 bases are TGTGCCAGCAGCCGGGACACGAGCTCCGGAAAACTGTTTTTT. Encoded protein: CASSRDTSSGKLFF.

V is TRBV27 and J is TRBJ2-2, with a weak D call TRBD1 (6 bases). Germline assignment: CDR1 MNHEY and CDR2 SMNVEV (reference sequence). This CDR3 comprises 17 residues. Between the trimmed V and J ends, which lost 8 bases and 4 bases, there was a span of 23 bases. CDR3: CASGSLRRDTTTGELFF. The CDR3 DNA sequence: TGTGCCAGCGGTTCCTTACGCCGGGACACAACCACCGGGGAGCTGTTTTTT.

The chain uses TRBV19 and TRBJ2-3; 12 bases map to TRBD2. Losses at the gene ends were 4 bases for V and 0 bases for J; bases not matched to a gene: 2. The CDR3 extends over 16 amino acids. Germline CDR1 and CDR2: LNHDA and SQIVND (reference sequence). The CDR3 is CASSKGTSGSTDTQYF. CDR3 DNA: TGTGCCAGTAGTAAGGGGACTAGCGGGAGCACAGATACGCAGTATTTT.

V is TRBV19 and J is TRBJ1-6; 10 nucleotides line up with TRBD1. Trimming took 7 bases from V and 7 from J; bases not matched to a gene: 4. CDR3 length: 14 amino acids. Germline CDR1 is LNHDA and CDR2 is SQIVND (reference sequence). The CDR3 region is CASIDRGRNSPLHF. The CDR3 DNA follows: TGTGCCAGTATCGACAGGGGGCGGAATTCACCCCTCCACTTT.

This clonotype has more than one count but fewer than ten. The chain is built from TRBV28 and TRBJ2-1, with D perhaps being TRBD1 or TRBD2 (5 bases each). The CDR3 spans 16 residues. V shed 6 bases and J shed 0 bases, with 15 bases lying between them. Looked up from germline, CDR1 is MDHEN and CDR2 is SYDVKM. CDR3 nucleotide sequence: TGTGCCAGCAGGACAACGGGGACGCGCTCCTACAATGAGCAGTTCTTC. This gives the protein CASRTTGTRSYNEQFF.

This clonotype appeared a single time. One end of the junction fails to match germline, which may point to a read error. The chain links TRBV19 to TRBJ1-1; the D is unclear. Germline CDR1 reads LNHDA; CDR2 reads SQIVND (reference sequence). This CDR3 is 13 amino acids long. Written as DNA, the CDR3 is TGTGTCAGTAGTAGTCAGGTGGGCACTGAAGCTTTCTTT. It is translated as CVSSSQVGTEAFF.

CDR3 nucleotides: TGTGCCAGCAGCCCGGAGAGCAGACGGGGCGATGAGCAGTTCTTC. It codes for CASSPESRRGDEQFF. The genes are TRBV6-1 and TRBJ2-1; D tentatively fits TRBD1 or TRBD2 (5 bases each). V was trimmed by 6 bases and J by 8 bases, leaving 20 bases between them. Germline V gene lookup returns CDR1 MNHNS and CDR2 SASEGT. The CDR3 length is 15 residues.

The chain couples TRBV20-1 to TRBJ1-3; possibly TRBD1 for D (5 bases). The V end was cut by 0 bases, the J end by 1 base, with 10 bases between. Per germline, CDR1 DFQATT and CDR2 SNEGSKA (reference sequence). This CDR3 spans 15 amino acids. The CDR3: CSARDGTTSGNTIYF. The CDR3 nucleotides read TGCAGTGCTAGAGATGGGACGACTTCTGGAAACACCATATATTTT.

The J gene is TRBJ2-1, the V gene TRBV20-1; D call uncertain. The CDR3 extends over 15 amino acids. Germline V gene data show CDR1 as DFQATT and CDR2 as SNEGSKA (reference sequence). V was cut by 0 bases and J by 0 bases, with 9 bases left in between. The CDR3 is CSARDRSLSYNEQFF. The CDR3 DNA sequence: TGCAGTGCTAGAGATAGGAGCCTCTCCTACAATGAGCAGTTCTTC.

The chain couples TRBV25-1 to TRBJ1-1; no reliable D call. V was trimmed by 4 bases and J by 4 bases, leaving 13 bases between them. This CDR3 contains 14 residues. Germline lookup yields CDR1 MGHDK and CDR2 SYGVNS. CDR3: CASSGHGLGTEAFF. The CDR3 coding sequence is TGTGCCAGCAGTGGACACGGGCTTGGCACTGAAGCTTTCTTT. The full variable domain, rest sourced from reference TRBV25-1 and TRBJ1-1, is EADIYQTPRYLVIGTGKKITLECSQTMGHDKMYWYQQDPGMELHLIHYSYGVNSTEKGDLSSESTVSRIRTEHFPLTLESARPSHTSQYLCASSGHGLGTEAFFGQGTRLTVV.

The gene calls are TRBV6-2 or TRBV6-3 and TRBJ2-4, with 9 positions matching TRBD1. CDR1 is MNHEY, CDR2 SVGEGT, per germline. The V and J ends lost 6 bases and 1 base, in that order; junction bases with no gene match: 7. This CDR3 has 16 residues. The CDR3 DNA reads TGTGCCAGCAGCGGACAGGGGCATTTGGCCAAAAACATTCAGTACTTC. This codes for CASSGQGHLAKNIQYF.

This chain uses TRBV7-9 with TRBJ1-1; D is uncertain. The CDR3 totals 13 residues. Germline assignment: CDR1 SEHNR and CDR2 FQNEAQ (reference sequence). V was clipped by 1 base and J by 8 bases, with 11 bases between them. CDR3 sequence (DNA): TGTGCCAGCAGCTTAGATTTCGGAAGGGAAGCTTTCTTT. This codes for CASSLDFGREAFF. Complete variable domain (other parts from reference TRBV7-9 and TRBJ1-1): DTGVSQNPRHKITKRGQNVTFRCDPISEHNRLYWYRQTLGQGPEFLTYFQNEAQLEKSRLLSDRFSAERPKGSFSTLEIQRTEQGDSAMYLCASSLDFGREAFFGQGTRLTVV.

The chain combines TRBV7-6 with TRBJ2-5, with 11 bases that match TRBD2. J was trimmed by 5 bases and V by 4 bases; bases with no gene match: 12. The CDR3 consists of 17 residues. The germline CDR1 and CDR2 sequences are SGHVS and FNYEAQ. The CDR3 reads CASSSRLAGPLKETQYF. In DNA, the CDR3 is TGTGCCAGCAGCTCCAGACTAGCGGGACCATTGAAGGAGACCCAGTACTTC.